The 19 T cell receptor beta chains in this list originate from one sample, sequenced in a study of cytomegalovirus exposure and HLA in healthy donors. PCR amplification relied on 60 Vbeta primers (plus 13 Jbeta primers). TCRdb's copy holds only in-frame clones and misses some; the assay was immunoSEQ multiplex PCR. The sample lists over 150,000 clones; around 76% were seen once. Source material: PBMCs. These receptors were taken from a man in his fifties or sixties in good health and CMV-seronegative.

The CDR3 nucleotides are TGTGCCAGCAGCTCCGAACAGGGACCATTTGGAAACACCATATATTTT. Translation gives CASSSEQGPFGNTIYF. V and J are TRBV7-6 and TRBJ1-3, with D perhaps TRBD1 (6 bases). CDR1 is SGHVS, CDR2 FNYEAQ, per germline. V was trimmed by 4 bases and J by 3 bases, leaving 16 bases between them. This CDR3 is built from 16 residues. The full variable domain, in which reference TRBV7-6 and TRBJ1-3 provide the parts outside the CDR3, is GAGVSQSPRYKVTKRGQDVALRCDPISGHVSLYWYRQALGQGPEFLTYFNYEAQQDKSGLPNDRFSAERPEGSISTLTIQRTEQRDSAMYRCASSSEQGPFGNTIYFGEGSWLTVV.

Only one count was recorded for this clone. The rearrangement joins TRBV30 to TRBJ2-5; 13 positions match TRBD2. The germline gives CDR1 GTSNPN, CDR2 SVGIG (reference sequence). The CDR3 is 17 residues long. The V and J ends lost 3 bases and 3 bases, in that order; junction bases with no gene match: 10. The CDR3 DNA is TGTGCCTGGAGGTATCCTGACGGGACTAGCGGGAAAGAGACCCAGTACTTC. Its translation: CAWRYPDGTSGKETQYF.

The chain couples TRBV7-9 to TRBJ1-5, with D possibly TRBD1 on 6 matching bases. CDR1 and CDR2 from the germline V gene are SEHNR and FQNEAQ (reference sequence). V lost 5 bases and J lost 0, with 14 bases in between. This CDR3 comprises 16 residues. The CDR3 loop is CASSVDRINSNQPQHF. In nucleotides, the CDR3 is TGTGCCAGCAGCGTCGACAGGATTAATAGCAATCAGCCCCAGCATTTT.

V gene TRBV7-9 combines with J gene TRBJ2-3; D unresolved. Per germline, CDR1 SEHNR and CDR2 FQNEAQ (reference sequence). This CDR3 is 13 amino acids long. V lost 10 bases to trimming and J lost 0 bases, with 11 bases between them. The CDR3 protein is CATNGESTDTQYF. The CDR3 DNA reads TGTGCCACCAACGGAGAGAGCACAGATACGCAGTATTTT.

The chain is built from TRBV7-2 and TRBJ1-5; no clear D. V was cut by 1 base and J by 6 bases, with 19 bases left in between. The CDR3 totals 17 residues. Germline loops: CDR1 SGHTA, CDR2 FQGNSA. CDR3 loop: CASSLGNGDLRVQPQHF. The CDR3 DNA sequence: TGTGCCAGCAGCTTAGGCAACGGGGATCTACGGGTTCAGCCCCAGCATTTT.

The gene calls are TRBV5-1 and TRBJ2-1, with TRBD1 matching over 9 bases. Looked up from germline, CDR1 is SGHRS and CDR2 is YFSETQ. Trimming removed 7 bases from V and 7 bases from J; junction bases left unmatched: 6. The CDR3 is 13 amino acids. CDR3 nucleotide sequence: TGCGCCAGCCGGGACAGGGCGGGGAATGAGCAGTTCTTC. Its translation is CASRDRAGNEQFF.

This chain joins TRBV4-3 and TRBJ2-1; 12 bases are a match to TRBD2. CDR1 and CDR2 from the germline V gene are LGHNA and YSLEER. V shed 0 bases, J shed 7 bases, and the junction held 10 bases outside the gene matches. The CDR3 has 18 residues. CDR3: CASSQESLAGGFLNEQFF. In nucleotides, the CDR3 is TGCGCCAGCAGCCAAGAATCCCTAGCGGGGGGGTTTTTGAATGAGCAGTTCTTC.

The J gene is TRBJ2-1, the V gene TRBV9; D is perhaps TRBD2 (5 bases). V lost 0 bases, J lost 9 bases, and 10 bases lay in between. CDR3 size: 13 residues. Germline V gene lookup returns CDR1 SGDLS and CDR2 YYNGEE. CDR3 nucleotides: TGTGCCAGCAGCGTAGCCCTGGGGAGTGAGCAGTTCTTC. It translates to CASSVALGSEQFF. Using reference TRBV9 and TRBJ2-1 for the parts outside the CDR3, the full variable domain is DSGVTQTPKHLITATGQRVTLRCSPRSGDLSVYWYQQSLDQGLQFLIQYYNGEERAKGNILERFSAQQFPDLHSELNLSSLELGDSALYFCASSVALGSEQFFGPGTRLTVL.

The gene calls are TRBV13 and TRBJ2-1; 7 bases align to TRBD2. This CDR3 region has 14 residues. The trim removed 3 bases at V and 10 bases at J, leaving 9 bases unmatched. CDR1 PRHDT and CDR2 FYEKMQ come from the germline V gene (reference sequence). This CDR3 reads CASSLGGAGREQFF. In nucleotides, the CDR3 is TGTGCCAGCAGCTTGGGAGGGGCAGGGCGAGAGCAGTTCTTC.

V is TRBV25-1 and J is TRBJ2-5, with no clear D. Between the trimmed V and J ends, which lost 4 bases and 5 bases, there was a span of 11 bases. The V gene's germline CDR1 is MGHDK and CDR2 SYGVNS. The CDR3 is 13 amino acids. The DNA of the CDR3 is TGTGCCAGCAGTGGCCCCTATTCGGAGACCCAGTACTTC. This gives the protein CASSGPYSETQYF.

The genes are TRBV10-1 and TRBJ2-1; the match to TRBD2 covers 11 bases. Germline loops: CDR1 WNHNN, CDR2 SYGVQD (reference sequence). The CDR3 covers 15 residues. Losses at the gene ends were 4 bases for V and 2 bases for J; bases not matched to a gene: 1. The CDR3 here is CASSGGLAAYNEQFF. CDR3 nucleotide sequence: TGCGCCAGCAGTGGGGGACTAGCGGCCTACAATGAGCAGTTCTTC.

CDR3 loop: CASSLGLNTDTQYF. CDR3 nucleotide sequence: TGCGCCAGCAGCTTGGGACTTAACACAGATACGCAGTATTTT. The J gene is TRBJ2-3, the V gene TRBV5-1; D unclear. Germline lookup yields CDR1 SGHRS and CDR2 YFSETQ. This CDR3 region has 14 residues. V dropped 0 bases and J dropped 2 bases, with 7 bases sitting between them.

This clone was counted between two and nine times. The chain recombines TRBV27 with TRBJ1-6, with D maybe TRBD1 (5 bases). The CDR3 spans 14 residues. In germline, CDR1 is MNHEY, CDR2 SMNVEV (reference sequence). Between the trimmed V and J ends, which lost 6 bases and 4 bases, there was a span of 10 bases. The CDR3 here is CASRTGTYNSPLHF. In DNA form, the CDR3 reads TGTGCCAGCAGAACCGGGACTTATAATTCACCCCTCCACTTT.

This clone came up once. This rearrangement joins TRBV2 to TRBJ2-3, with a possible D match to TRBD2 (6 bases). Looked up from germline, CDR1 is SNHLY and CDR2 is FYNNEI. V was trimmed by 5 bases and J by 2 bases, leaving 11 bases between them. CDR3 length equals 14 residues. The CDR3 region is CASSRDSDTDTQYF. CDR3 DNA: TGTGCCAGCAGTCGGGACTCGGACACAGATACGCAGTATTTT.

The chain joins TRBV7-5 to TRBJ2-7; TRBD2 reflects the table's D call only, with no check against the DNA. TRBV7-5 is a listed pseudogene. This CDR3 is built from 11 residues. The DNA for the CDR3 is TGTGCCAGAAGCTTAGCGCGCGAGCAGTACTTC. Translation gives CARSLAREQYF.

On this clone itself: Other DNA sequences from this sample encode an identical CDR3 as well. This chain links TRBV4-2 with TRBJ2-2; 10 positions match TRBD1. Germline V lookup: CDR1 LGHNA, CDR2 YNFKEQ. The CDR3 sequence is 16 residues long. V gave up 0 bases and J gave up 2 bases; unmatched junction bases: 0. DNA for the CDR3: TGTGCCAGCAGCCAAGAGACAGGGGGCAACACCGGGGAGCTGTTTTTT. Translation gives CASSQETGGNTGELFF.

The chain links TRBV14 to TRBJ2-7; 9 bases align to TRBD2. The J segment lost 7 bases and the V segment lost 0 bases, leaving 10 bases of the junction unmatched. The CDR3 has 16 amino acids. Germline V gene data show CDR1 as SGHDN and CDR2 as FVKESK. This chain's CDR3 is CASSQDWIAGAWEQYF. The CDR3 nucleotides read TGTGCCAGCAGCCAAGATTGGATAGCGGGGGCCTGGGAGCAGTACTTC. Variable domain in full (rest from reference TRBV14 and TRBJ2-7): EAGVTQFPSHSVIEKGQTVTLRCDPISGHDNLYWYRRVMGKEIKFLLHFVKESKQDESGMPNNRFLAERTGGTYSTLKVQPAELEDSGVYFCASSQDWIAGAWEQYFGPGTRLTVT.

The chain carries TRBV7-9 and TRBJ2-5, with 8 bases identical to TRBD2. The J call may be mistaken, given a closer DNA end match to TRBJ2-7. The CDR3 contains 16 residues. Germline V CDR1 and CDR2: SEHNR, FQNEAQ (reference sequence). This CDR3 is CASSLGGGLRTYEQYF. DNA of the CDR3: TGTGCCAGCAGCCTCGGGGGGGGTTTGCGGACCTACGAGCAGTACTTC.

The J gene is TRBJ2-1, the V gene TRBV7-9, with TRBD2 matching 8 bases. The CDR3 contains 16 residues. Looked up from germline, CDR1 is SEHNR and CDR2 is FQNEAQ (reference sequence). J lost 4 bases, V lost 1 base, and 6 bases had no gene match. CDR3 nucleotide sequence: TGTGCCAGCAGCTTAGAGCTAGCGGGCATTTACAATGAGCAGTTCTTC. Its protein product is CASSLELAGIYNEQFF.